Presented here are 10 T cell receptor beta chains from one specimen sequenced in a study of sequential checkpoint blockade in melanoma. Data came from immunoSEQ multiplex PCR; TCRdb stores just in-frame clones and leaves some out. The table has fewer than 1,000 clones, 27% seen once. Noted treatment: randomized to nivolumab then ipilimumab (arm A) or the reverse (arm B). The starting material was tumor tissue (inferred from file names), obtained from a patient given nivolumab and ipilimumab in sequence. These receptors were obtained from a human donor with melanoma.

The chain combines TRBV6-8 with TRBJ2-5; D remains ambiguous. The CDR3 length is 13 residues. V was clipped by 10 bases and J by 2 bases, with 14 bases between them. CDR1 is MNHGY and CDR2 is SAAAGT in the germline V gene. In nucleotides, the CDR3 is TGTGCCATCAGGAGAGTGGTTCAAGAGACCCAGTACTTC. Protein: CAIRRVVQETQYF.

This chain connects TRBV6-8 to TRBJ1-2; D remains ambiguous. The CDR3 has 16 residues. Germline assignment: CDR1 MNHGY and CDR2 SAAAGT. With 2 bases removed from V and 8 bases from J, the gap between germline ends came to 21 bases. The CDR3 here is CASSYGPGAYLGGYTF. DNA for the CDR3: TGTGCCAGCAGTTACGGGCCCGGTGCCTATTTGGGCGGCTACACCTTC.

V gene TRBV5-1 combines with J gene TRBJ1-1; 10 nucleotides agree with TRBD1. CDR1 and CDR2 from the germline V gene are SGHRS and YFSETQ. V lost 0 bases and J lost 4; bases outside the gene matches: 6. CDR3 length equals 16 residues. CDR3 amino acids: CASSLDGTGVVTEAFF. The CDR3 DNA sequence: TGCGCCAGCAGCTTGGACGGGACAGGGGTTGTCACTGAAGCTTTCTTT.

The chain links TRBV11-3 to TRBJ2-5, with TRBD2 matching 10 bases. V dropped 0 bases and J dropped 6; count of bases not matched to a gene: 4. The CDR3 contains 15 residues. Germline V gene sequence: CDR1 SGHNT, CDR2 YENEEA. The CDR3 protein is CASSLEASGGKTQYF. The DNA for the CDR3 is TGTGCCAGCAGCTTAGAGGCTAGCGGGGGCAAGACCCAGTACTTC.

About this clone itself: At one boundary the junction diverges from the germline segment, which might be a read error. The chain carries TRBV6-8 and TRBJ2-3; 10 positions agree with TRBD1. Germline assignment: CDR1 MNHGY and CDR2 SAAAGT. The CDR3 spans 14 residues. CDR3 sequence: CAISAGQGTYTQYF. The CDR3, as DNA: TGTGCCATCAGTGCGGGACAGGGGACATATACGCAGTATTTT.

The chain carries TRBV15 and TRBJ1-5; 10 bases line up with TRBD1. The germline V gene encodes CDR1 LNHNV and CDR2 YYDKDF (reference sequence). The J segment lost 7 bases and the V segment lost 3 bases, leaving 6 bases of the junction unmatched. This CDR3 comprises 15 residues. The CDR3 coding sequence is TGTGCCACCAGCAGGGACAGGGGGGTACAGCAGCCCCAGCATTTT. Translating gives CATSRDRGVQQPQHF.

This clone has a handful of counts. The rearrangement joins TRBV6-8 to TRBJ1-5; 8 bases align to TRBD1. This CDR3 is built from 14 residues. With V trimmed by 6 bases and J by 1 base, 2 bases remained unmatched. Germline CDR1 and CDR2: MNHGY and SAAAGT. DNA of the CDR3: TGTGCCAGCAGACAGGGGGGAAGCAATCAGCCCCAGCATTTT. This codes for CASRQGGSNQPQHF.

The chain carries TRBV6-8 and TRBJ2-3, with 7 positions matching TRBD1. Germline-derived CDR1 and CDR2 are MNHGY and SAAAGT. The CDR3 contains 13 residues. The trim removed 7 bases at V and 4 bases at J, leaving 5 bases unmatched. For the CDR3, the DNA is TGTGCCAGCAATCAGGGGGACCCAGATACGCAGTATTTT. Translating gives CASNQGDPDTQYF.

This clone was counted a few times. The chain carries TRBV28 and TRBJ2-1; weak D call: TRBD1 (6 bases). The CDR3 sequence is 12 residues long. CDR1 and CDR2 from the germline V gene are MDHEN and SYDVKM. The V gene lost 7 bases and the J gene lost 8 bases, with 12 bases spanning the gap. The CDR3 region has the DNA TGTGCCAGCAACACAGGGAACTATGAGCAGTTCTTC. Protein sequence: CASNTGNYEQFF.

The chain combines TRBV14 with TRBJ2-1; tentative D call: TRBD1 (5 bases). Germline values: CDR1 SGHDN, CDR2 FVKESK. V lost 3 bases to trimming and J lost 7 bases, with 7 bases between them. The CDR3 is 12 amino acids. CDR3 DNA: TGTGCCAGCAGCCACTACAGGAATGAGCAGTTCTTC. This codes for CASSHYRNEQFF.